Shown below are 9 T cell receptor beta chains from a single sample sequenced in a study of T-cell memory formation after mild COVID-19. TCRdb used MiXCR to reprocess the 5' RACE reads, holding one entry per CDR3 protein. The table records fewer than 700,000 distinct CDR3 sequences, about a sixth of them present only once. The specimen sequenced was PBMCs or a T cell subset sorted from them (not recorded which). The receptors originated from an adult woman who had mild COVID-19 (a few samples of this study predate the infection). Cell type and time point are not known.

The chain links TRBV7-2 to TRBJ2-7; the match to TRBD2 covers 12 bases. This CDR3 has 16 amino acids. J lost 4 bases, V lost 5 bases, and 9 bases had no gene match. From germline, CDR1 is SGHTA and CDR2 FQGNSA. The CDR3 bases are TGTGCCAGCAGCACGGGACTAGCGGGCCCCGTATACGAGCAGTACTTC. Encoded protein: CASSTGLAGPVYEQYF.

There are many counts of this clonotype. The CDR3 sequence: CASSTGTSGGTYSTDTQYF. As DNA, the CDR3 is TGTGCCAGCAGTACGGGGACTAGCGGGGGGACTTATAGCACAGATACGCAGTATTTT. The J gene is TRBJ2-3, the V gene TRBV12-3 or TRBV12-4; 15 bases map to TRBD2. The CDR3 is 19 residues long. Losses at the gene ends were 5 bases for V and 0 bases for J; bases not matched to a gene: 9.

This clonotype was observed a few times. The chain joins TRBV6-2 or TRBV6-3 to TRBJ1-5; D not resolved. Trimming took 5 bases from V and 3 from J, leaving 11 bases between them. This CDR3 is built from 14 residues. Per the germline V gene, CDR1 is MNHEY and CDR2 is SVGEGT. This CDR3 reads CASSRGLLNQPQHF. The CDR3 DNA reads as TGTGCCAGCAGTCGAGGACTGCTCAATCAGCCCCAGCATTTT.

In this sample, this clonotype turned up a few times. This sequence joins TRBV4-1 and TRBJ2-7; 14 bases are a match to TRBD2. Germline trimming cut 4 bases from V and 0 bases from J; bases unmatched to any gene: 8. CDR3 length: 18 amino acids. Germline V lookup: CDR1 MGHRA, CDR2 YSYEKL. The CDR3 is CASSLQGTSGGPSYEQYF. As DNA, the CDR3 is TGCGCCAGCAGCCTCCAGGGGACTAGCGGGGGACCCTCCTACGAGCAGTACTTC.

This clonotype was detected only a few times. The CDR3 DNA sequence: TGCGCCAGCAGCGCCGGGCCCATCGTGGGGAATGAGCAGTTCTTC. Translation gives CASSAGPIVGNEQFF. V is TRBV5-1 and J is TRBJ2-1; no clear D. The V end was cut by 4 bases, the J end by 7 bases, with 18 bases between. The germline CDR1 and CDR2 sequences are SGHRS and YFSETQ. The CDR3 is 15 amino acids.

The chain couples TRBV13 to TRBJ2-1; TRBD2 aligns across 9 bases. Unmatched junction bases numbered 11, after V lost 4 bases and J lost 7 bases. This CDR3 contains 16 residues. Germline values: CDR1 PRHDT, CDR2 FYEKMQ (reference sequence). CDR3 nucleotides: TGTGCCAGCAGCTCCGCCGCGGGAGGGCCTCGGAATGAGCAGTTCTTC. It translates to CASSSAAGGPRNEQFF.

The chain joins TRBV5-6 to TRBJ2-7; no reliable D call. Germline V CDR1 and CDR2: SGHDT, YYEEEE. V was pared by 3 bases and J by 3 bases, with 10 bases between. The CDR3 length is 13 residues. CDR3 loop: CASSSSPGYEQYF. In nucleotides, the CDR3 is TGTGCCAGCAGCTCCTCCCCCGGCTACGAGCAGTACTTC. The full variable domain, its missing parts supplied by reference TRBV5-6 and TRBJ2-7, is DAGVTQSPTHLIKTRGQQVTLRCSPKSGHDTVSWYQQALGQGPQFIFQYYEEEERQRGNFPDRFSGHQFPNYSSELNVNALLLGDSALYLCASSSSPGYEQYFGPGTRLTVT.

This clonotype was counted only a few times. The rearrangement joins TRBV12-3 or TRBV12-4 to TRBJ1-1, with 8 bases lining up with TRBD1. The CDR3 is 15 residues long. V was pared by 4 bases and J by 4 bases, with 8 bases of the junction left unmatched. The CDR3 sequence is CASSSQTGEITEAFF. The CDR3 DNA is TGTGCCAGCAGTTCCCAGACAGGGGAGATCACTGAAGCTTTCTTT.

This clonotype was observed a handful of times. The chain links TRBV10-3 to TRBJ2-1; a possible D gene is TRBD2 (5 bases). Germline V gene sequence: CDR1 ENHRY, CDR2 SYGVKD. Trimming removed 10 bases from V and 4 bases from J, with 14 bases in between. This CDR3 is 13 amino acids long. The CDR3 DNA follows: TGTGCCACACAAGGACTGGAATACAATGAGCAGTTCTTC. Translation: CATQGLEYNEQFF.